The 26 T cell receptor beta chains below come from one sample, sequenced in a study of blood T cell repertoires in COVID-19. TCRdb's table, derived via immunoSEQ multiplex PCR, lists solely in-frame clones and lacks some. This sample has roughly 200,000 clones, with around nine tenths found just once. Sequenced material: peripheral blood. The receptors stem from a middle-aged man with active or convalescent COVID-19.

The chain carries TRBV28 and TRBJ2-5; possible D gene TRBD1, 6 bases. The CDR3 totals 15 residues. Trimming pared 3 bases from V and 5 bases from J, leaving 16 bases between. Germline V gene sequence: CDR1 MDHEN, CDR2 SYDVKM. CDR3 nucleotide sequence: TGTGCCAGCAGTTTCACAGGGATCGCGGGCGAGACCCAGTACTTC. Its translation is CASSFTGIAGETQYF.

The chain couples TRBV6-2 or TRBV6-3 to TRBJ2-3; D is undetermined. The CDR3 totals 18 residues. V was trimmed by 2 bases and J by 3 bases, leaving 21 bases between them. CDR1 is MNHEY and CDR2 is SVGEGT in the germline V gene. CDR3 protein: CASSYTHGGALTTDTQYF. The DNA for the CDR3 is TGTGCCAGCAGTTACACACACGGTGGAGCCCTTACTACAGATACGCAGTATTTT.

The rearrangement joins TRBV7-3 to TRBJ2-7; no firm D call. Trimming stripped 8 bases from V and 7 bases from J, with 6 bases between. CDR1 SGHTA and CDR2 FQGTGA come from the germline V gene. The CDR3 length is 9 residues. The CDR3 loop reads CASCSEQYF. The DNA of the CDR3 is TGTGCCAGCTGTTCTGAGCAGTACTTC.

The chain joins TRBV6-6 to TRBJ1-2; D gene ambiguous. The CDR3 has 13 residues. Trimming cost V 2 bases and J 1 base, with 5 bases left between them. CDR1 and CDR2 from the germline V gene are MNHNY and SVGAGI (reference sequence). CDR3 nucleotide sequence: TGTGCCAGCAGTTACCGGGTTAACTATGGCTACACCTTC. This encodes CASSYRVNYGYTF.

The chain combines TRBV11-2 with TRBJ2-2; D is possibly TRBD1 (6 bases). CDR3 length equals 15 residues. Trimming took off 6 bases at V and 5 bases at J, with 16 bases between the two ends. CDR1 and CDR2 from the germline V gene are SGHAT and FQNNGV. CDR3 in amino acids: CASSRDIPDTGELFF. CDR3 coding DNA: TGTGCCAGCAGTAGGGACATACCCGATACCGGGGAGCTGTTTTTT.

V and J are TRBV6-5 and TRBJ1-1; D not certain. V dropped 6 bases and J dropped 4 bases, with 18 bases sitting between them. The CDR3 extends over 15 amino acids. Germline V gene sequence: CDR1 MNHEY, CDR2 SVGAGI. As DNA, the CDR3 is TGTGCCAGCAGAACTGACAACGGCTTCGGCACTGAAGCTTTCTTT. Translation gives CASRTDNGFGTEAFF.

The count of this clone is one. V and J are TRBV19 and TRBJ2-1; TRBD2 matches at 7 bases. Unmatched junction bases numbered 4, after V lost 5 bases and J lost 3 bases. The CDR3 extends over 14 amino acids. CDR1 and CDR2 from the germline V gene are LNHDA and SQIVND (reference sequence). In DNA form, the CDR3 reads TGTGCCAGTAGTCGGGGGGACTACTACAATGAGCAGTTCTTC. This translates into CASSRGDYYNEQFF.

The V gene is TRBV28, the J gene TRBJ2-3; maybe TRBD2 (7 bases). The V and J ends lost 0 bases and 2 bases respectively, with 12 bases between them. Germline V gene data show CDR1 as MDHEN and CDR2 as SYDVKM. This CDR3 contains 16 residues. CDR3 in amino acids: CASSLWGGDNTDTQYF. As DNA, the CDR3 is TGTGCCAGCAGTTTATGGGGGGGGGACAACACAGATACGCAGTATTTT.

CDR3 in amino acids: CASSIQGDRYIQYF. DNA for the CDR3: TGTGCCAGTAGTATACAGGGGGATAGATACATTCAGTACTTC. The chain carries TRBV19 and TRBJ2-4, with 7 bases aligning to TRBD1. V was clipped by 2 bases and J by 8 bases; unmatched bases: 6. Germline loops: CDR1 LNHDA, CDR2 SQIVND (reference sequence). The CDR3 consists of 14 residues.

The genes are TRBV10-1 and TRBJ2-3, with D tentatively TRBD2 (6 bases). The germline V gene encodes CDR1 WNHNN and CDR2 SYGVQD (reference sequence). V dropped 8 bases and J dropped 2 bases, with 8 bases sitting between them. The CDR3 spans 12 residues. The CDR3 protein is CASAGPTDTQYF. CDR3 DNA sequence: TGCGCCAGCGCGGGGCCCACAGATACGCAGTATTTT.

The J gene is TRBJ1-5, the V gene TRBV15; 12 nucleotides match TRBD1. The germline V gene encodes CDR1 LNHNV and CDR2 YYDKDF (reference sequence). The CDR3 sequence is 16 residues long. J lost 6 bases, V lost 1 base, and 4 bases had no gene match. CDR3 DNA sequence: TGTGCCACCAGCAGAGGGGGGACAGGGGGCATTCAGCCCCAGCATTTT. The encoded protein is CATSRGGTGGIQPQHF.

The chain links TRBV15 to TRBJ1-1; 8 positions match TRBD1. CDR1 and CDR2 from the germline V gene are LNHNV and YYDKDF (reference sequence). V was clipped by 6 bases and J by 0 bases; unmatched bases: 3. The CDR3 is made up of 14 amino acids. This CDR3 reads CATRPRGLNTEAFF. Written as DNA, the CDR3 is TGTGCCACCAGACCCAGGGGGCTGAACACTGAAGCTTTCTTT.

The CDR3 sequence: CSIRQGSYGYTF. The DNA of the CDR3 is TGCAGCATAAGACAGGGGAGCTATGGCTACACCTTC. The V and J genes are TRBV29-1 and TRBJ1-2, with 8 bases fitting TRBD1. The CDR3 totals 12 residues. The V segment lost 8 bases and the J segment 4 bases; nucleotides outside the gene matches: 6. Germline lookup yields CDR1 SQVTM and CDR2 ANQGSEA. The variable domain in full, with the rest retrieved from reference TRBV29-1 and TRBJ1-2, is SAVISQKPSRDICQRGTSLTIQCQVDSQVTMMFWYRQQPGQSLTLIATANQGSEATYESGFVIDKFPISRPNLTFSTLTVSNMSPEDSSIYLCSIRQGSYGYTFGSGTRLTVV.

For this clone: The sample has other DNA sequences that encode this CDR3 too. The chain joins TRBV12-3 or TRBV12-4 to TRBJ1-5, with D unresolved. V lost 2 bases, J lost 4 bases, and 6 bases lay in between. The CDR3 has 13 amino acids. CDR3 residues: CASSLLANQPQHF. The CDR3 nucleotides read TGTGCCAGCAGTTTATTGGCTAATCAGCCCCAGCATTTT.

The genes are TRBV4-1 and TRBJ1-4; 7 nucleotides match TRBD1. This CDR3 contains 16 residues. Losses at the gene ends were 4 bases for V and 8 bases for J; bases not matched to a gene: 13. The germline CDR1 and CDR2 sequences are MGHRA and YSYEKL. This chain's CDR3 is CASSPGPTRGNEKLFF. CDR3 bases: TGCGCCAGCAGCCCAGGTCCCACCAGGGGGAACGAAAAACTGTTTTTT.

The chain carries TRBV19 and TRBJ2-1; the match to TRBD1 covers 8 bases. The V gene end was trimmed by 3 bases and the J gene end by 3 bases; junction bases not matched to a gene: 16. The CDR3 has 19 amino acids. From germline, CDR1 is LNHDA and CDR2 SQIVND (reference sequence). The CDR3 bases are TGTGCCAGTAGTATCCCCAGAGTAACCGGGACAGGAAACTACAATGAGCAGTTCTTC. This gives the protein CASSIPRVTGTGNYNEQFF.

This chain joins TRBV5-4 and TRBJ2-7, with 10 bases lining up with TRBD1. V dropped 4 bases and J dropped 7; count of bases not matched to a gene: 5. The CDR3 consists of 13 residues. Germline V gene lookup returns CDR1 SGHNT and CDR2 YYREEE (reference sequence). The CDR3 nucleotides read TGTGCCAGCAGCCGGGACAGGGGTGGGGAGCAGTACTTC. Translation: CASSRDRGGEQYF.

This clone was found a few times. CDR3 region: CASSYTWTSSGNTIYF. CDR3 DNA: TGTGCCAGCAGTTACACCTGGACTTCCTCTGGAAACACCATATATTTT. J is TRBJ1-3 and V is TRBV6-5; no definite D call. The CDR3 extends over 16 amino acids. The V end was cut by 2 bases, the J end by 0 bases, with 11 bases between. Germline CDR1 is MNHEY and CDR2 is SVGAGI.

The chain is built from TRBV19 and TRBJ2-1, with 10 bases identical to TRBD1. This CDR3 region has 13 residues. The V segment lost 7 bases and the J segment 9 bases; nucleotides outside the gene matches: 6. Germline CDR1 and CDR2: LNHDA and SQIVND (reference sequence). DNA for the CDR3: TGTGCCAGTAAAGGACAGGGGGATGGTGAGCAGTTCTTC. Protein sequence: CASKGQGDGEQFF.

The chain carries TRBV19 and TRBJ1-2, with TRBD1 identical over 10 bases. This CDR3 comprises 18 residues. CDR1 is LNHDA, CDR2 SQIVND, per germline (reference sequence). The V segment lost 9 bases and the J segment 5 bases; nucleotides outside the gene matches: 21. The CDR3 here is CASTTTKLGQGEMYGYTF. The CDR3 nucleotides read TGTGCCAGCACTACCACAAAACTCGGACAGGGGGAGATGTATGGCTACACCTTC.

The gene calls are TRBV2 and TRBJ1-1; D is undetermined. Trimming took off 4 bases at V and 6 bases at J, with 12 bases between the two ends. The CDR3 spans 13 residues. Germline values: CDR1 SNHLY, CDR2 FYNNEI. Here the CDR3 reads CASSVGGYPEAFF. The CDR3 nucleotides are TGTGCCAGCAGTGTCGGAGGATACCCTGAAGCTTTCTTT.

The chain has TRBV5-6 and TRBJ2-1; a possible D gene is TRBD2 (5 bases). This CDR3 has 17 residues. The germline V gene has CDR1 SGHDT and CDR2 YYEEEE. Trimming cost V 0 bases and J 8 bases, with 21 bases left between them. The CDR3 DNA is TGTGCCAGCAGCTTGGCAGAGGGTGGCCTGGGTAACGATGAGCAGTTCTTC. The encoded protein is CASSLAEGGLGNDEQFF.

V usage is TRBV9 and J usage is TRBJ1-2, with D tentatively TRBD1 (5 bases). The length of the CDR3 is 14 residues. The V gene lost 2 bases and the J gene lost 4 bases, with 12 bases spanning the gap. CDR1 is SGDLS and CDR2 is YYNGEE in the germline V gene. The CDR3 here is CASSVDSGIYGYTF. In nucleotides, the CDR3 is TGTGCCAGCAGCGTGGATTCAGGGATCTATGGCTACACCTTC.

The chain employs TRBV30 and TRBJ2-4, with D maybe TRBD2 (6 bases). There are 14 residues in the CDR3. CDR1 is GTSNPN, CDR2 SVGIG, per germline (reference sequence). Trimming left V 4 bases short and J 1 base short, with 11 bases between. The CDR3, as DNA: TGTGCCTGGATGTGGAGGGAGGCCAAAAACATTCAGTACTTC. This sequence encodes CAWMWREAKNIQYF.

The rearrangement joins TRBV6-1 to TRBJ1-4; TRBD1 is a possible D gene (6 bases). The CDR3 runs to 14 residues. The V gene's germline CDR1 is MNHNS and CDR2 SASEGT. The V end was cut by 3 bases, the J end by 8 bases, with 13 bases between. The CDR3 here is CASSDRGLGEKLFF. The CDR3 DNA reads TGTGCCAGCAGTGACAGGGGCCTGGGAGAAAAACTGTTTTTT.

The rearrangement links TRBV10-3 to TRBJ1-2; 8 positions match TRBD1. Germline V gene sequence: CDR1 ENHRY, CDR2 SYGVKD. The CDR3 contains 12 residues. With V trimmed by 9 bases and J by 4 bases, 4 bases remained unmatched. Here the CDR3 reads CAITGGGYGYTF. The CDR3 bases are TGTGCCATAACAGGGGGAGGCTATGGCTACACCTTC.